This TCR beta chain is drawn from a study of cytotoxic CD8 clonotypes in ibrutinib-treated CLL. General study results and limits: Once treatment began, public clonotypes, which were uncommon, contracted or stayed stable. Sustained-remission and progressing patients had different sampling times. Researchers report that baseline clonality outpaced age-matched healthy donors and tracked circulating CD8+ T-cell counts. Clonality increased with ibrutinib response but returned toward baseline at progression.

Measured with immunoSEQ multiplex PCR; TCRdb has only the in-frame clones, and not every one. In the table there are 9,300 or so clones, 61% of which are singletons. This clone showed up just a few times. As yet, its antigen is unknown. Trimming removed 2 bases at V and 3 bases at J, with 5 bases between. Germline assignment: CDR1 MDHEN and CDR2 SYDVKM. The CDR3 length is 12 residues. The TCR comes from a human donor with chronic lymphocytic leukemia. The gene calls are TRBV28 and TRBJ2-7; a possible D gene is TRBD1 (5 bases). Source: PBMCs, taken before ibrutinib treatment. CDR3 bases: TGTGCCAGCAGTTTAAGGGGCTACGAGCAGTACTTC. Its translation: CASSLRGYEQYF.